Below, 25 T cell receptor beta chains from the same sample are listed, as sequenced in a study of T and B cells in COVID-19 patients. TRB rearrangements were amplified by multiplex PCR with BIOMED2 TRB-A/B primers. TCRdb re-derived calls from the multiplex PCR reads in MiXCR, one entry per CDR3 protein. This sample has 5,500 to 8,000 distinct CDR3 sequences; about 33% occur once, and the top ten carry about a fifth. TRB was amplified from around 250-460 ng of blood genomic DNA. The sample consisted of blood. All receptors come from a human donor with active COVID-19.

This rearrangement joins TRBV5-5 to TRBJ2-7; 13 nucleotides agree with TRBD2. The V segment lost 0 bases and the J segment 4 bases; nucleotides outside the gene matches: 7. This CDR3 comprises 17 residues. From germline, CDR1 is SGHKS and CDR2 YYEKEE (reference sequence). In nucleotides, the CDR3 is TGTGCCAGCAGCTTGGAAGGGACTAGCGGGGTGCCTTACGAGCAGTACGTC. This sequence encodes CASSLEGTSGVPYEQYV.

The CDR3 DNA follows: TGCAGCGTGTCGGAGGGTGGATACACCGGGGAGCTGTTTTTT. It codes for CSVSEGGYTGELFF. The chain recombines TRBV29-1 with TRBJ2-2; D may be TRBD2 (6 bases). The V and J ends lost 6 bases and 3 bases respectively, with 14 bases between them. Germline V gives CDR1 SQVTM, CDR2 ANQGSEA. There are 14 residues in the CDR3.

V usage is TRBV4-1 and J usage is TRBJ1-4; D is uncertain. V was trimmed by 4 bases and J by 0 bases, leaving 12 bases between them. Germline V lookup: CDR1 MGHRA, CDR2 YSYEKL. This CDR3 spans 16 amino acids. The CDR3 nucleotides are TGCGCCAGCAGCCGGCAGGCGGCCGCAACTAATGAAAAACTGTTTTTT. It codes for CASSRQAAATNEKLFF.

The chain carries TRBV5-1 and TRBJ2-2; D call uncertain. This CDR3 region has 14 residues. Germline lookup yields CDR1 SGHRS and CDR2 YFSETQ. V was trimmed by 0 bases and J by 4 bases, leaving 7 bases between them. The CDR3 nucleotides are TGCGCCAGCAGCTTGGACGTGGGCACCGGGGAGCTGTTTTTT. Protein product: CASSLDVGTGELFF.

V and J are TRBV5-1 and TRBJ2-6; D could derive from TRBD1 or TRBD2 (5 bases each). V was cut by 3 bases and J by 4 bases, with 17 bases left in between. Germline V gives CDR1 SGHRS, CDR2 YFSETQ. This CDR3 contains 17 residues. The CDR3 protein is CASSSTWAEGGANVLTF. CDR3 nucleotide sequence: TGCGCCAGCAGCTCGACCTGGGCCGAGGGGGGGGCCAACGTCCTGACTTTC.

There are a few counts of this clonotype. V gene TRBV12-3 or TRBV12-4 combines with J gene TRBJ1-2, with 7 bases aligning to TRBD1. The CDR3 totals 13 residues. V lost 5 bases, J lost 3 bases, and 3 bases stayed unmatched. The CDR3 DNA is TGTGCCAGCAGTCAGGGGGGGGACTATGGCTACACCTTC. It specifies CASSQGGDYGYTF.

The chain links TRBV5-7 to TRBJ2-3; no reliable D call. TRBV5-7 is assigned to the ORF class and has an uncertain function. This CDR3 has 14 residues. Trimming removed 4 bases at V and 0 bases at J, with 9 bases between. This CDR3 reads CASSRQLSTDTQYF. In DNA, the CDR3 is TGTGCCAGCAGCCGACAACTCAGCACAGATACGCAGTATTTT.

This clonotype counts as medium-sized. The CDR3 DNA is TGTGCCAGCAGACAAAGGAGCGGGGGTGGCACAGATACGCAGTATTTT. It encodes CASRQRSGGGTDTQYF. This sequence joins TRBV6-5 and TRBJ2-3; TRBD2 aligns across 8 bases. J lost 1 base, V lost 6 bases, and 9 bases had no gene match. Germline assignment: CDR1 MNHEY and CDR2 SVGAGI. The CDR3 length is 16 residues.

This clonotype was seen only a few times. The chain is built from TRBV10-3 and TRBJ2-2; 14 bases line up with TRBD2. This CDR3 comprises 18 residues. The germline gives CDR1 ENHRY, CDR2 SYGVKD. V trimming: 7 bases; J trimming: 4 bases; junction bases outside the gene matches: 11. The CDR3 nucleotides read TGTGCCATCACCTCTACAGGGACTAGCGGGGGAATCACCGGGGAGCTGTTTTTT. Residues: CAITSTGTSGGITGELFF.

This clonotype was counted only a few times. This chain links TRBV12-3 or TRBV12-4 with TRBJ1-4; 12 bases line up with TRBD1. J was trimmed by 8 bases and V by 5 bases; bases with no gene match: 12. This CDR3 region has 17 residues. The CDR3 reads CASSPGTGGAVGEKLFF. The CDR3 coding sequence is TGTGCCAGCAGTCCCGGGACAGGGGGCGCGGTTGGGGAAAAACTGTTTTTT.

The chain links TRBV5-1 to TRBJ2-3; D might be TRBD1 or TRBD2, each matching 7 bases. V lost 3 bases to trimming and J lost 8 bases, with 13 bases between them. The CDR3 has 13 amino acids. CDR1 SGHRS and CDR2 YFSETQ come from the germline V gene. CDR3 nucleotides: TGCGCCAGCAGCTATGACAGGGAGGGTACGCAGTATTTT. This translates into CASSYDREGTQYF.

The chain uses TRBV14 and TRBJ2-7, with 8 positions matching TRBD1. This CDR3 has 14 amino acids. V dropped 6 bases and J dropped 7; count of bases not matched to a gene: 11. Per germline, CDR1 SGHDN and CDR2 FVKESK. CDR3 protein: CASRLSGGAGEQYF. The CDR3 nucleotides are TGTGCCAGCAGGCTATCAGGGGGCGCGGGGGAGCAGTACTTC.

The chain joins TRBV19 to TRBJ2-5; TRBD2 matches at 12 bases. The CDR3 totals 14 residues. The germline V gene encodes CDR1 LNHDA and CDR2 SQIVND (reference sequence). V lost 5 bases and J lost 5; bases outside the gene matches: 3. Written as DNA, the CDR3 is TGTGCCAGTAGTCCTAGCGGGGGGGTTGAGACCCAGTACTTC. This translates into CASSPSGGVETQYF.

This clonotype was counted a few times. The chain links TRBV5-6 to TRBJ2-2; 9 bases are a match to TRBD1. The V segment lost 5 bases and the J segment 1 base; nucleotides outside the gene matches: 6. The CDR3 is 16 residues long. Germline V lookup: CDR1 SGHDT, CDR2 YYEEEE. CDR3 coding DNA: TGTGCCAGCAGGGTCGGGACAGGGAGGAACACCGGGGAGCTGTTTTTT. Translating it yields CASRVGTGRNTGELFF.

This sequence joins TRBV20-1 and TRBJ1-1; no definite D call. CDR1 is DFQATT, CDR2 SNEGSKA, per germline (reference sequence). CDR3 length: 15 amino acids. The V and J ends lost 2 bases and 0 bases respectively, with 13 bases between them. CDR3 sequence (DNA): TGCAGTGCTAGATATCCCCCTAGCGTGAACACTGAAGCTTTCTTT. It codes for CSARYPPSVNTEAFF.

Points on this clonotype: A much larger clone sits a single nucleotide away, making a read error possible. The chain uses TRBV12-3 or TRBV12-4 and TRBJ2-1, with D perhaps TRBD2 (7 bases). The ends were cut back, 5 bases at V and 10 bases at J, with 21 bases in the middle. The CDR3 is 15 residues long. The CDR3 protein is CASSPIEWGGGEQFF. CDR3 nucleotide sequence: TGTGCCAGCAGTCCCATTGAATGGGGGGGCGGGGAGCAGTTCTTC.

The chain couples TRBV6-2 or TRBV6-3 to TRBJ2-6; D remains ambiguous. The CDR3 runs to 16 residues. Germline loops: CDR1 MNHEY, CDR2 SVGEGT. Between the trimmed V and J ends, which lost 6 bases and 1 base, there was a span of 13 bases. The CDR3 DNA follows: TGTGCCAGCAGGGACCCCATGATATCTGGGGCCAACGTCCTGACTTTC. This translates into CASRDPMISGANVLTF.

By sample share, this clonotype is medium-sized. This chain connects TRBV19 to TRBJ1-2; tentatively, D is TRBD1 (5 bases). The CDR3 totals 15 residues. V was cut by 5 bases and J by 4 bases, with 17 bases left in between. Per the germline V gene, CDR1 is LNHDA and CDR2 is SQIVND (reference sequence). The CDR3 coding sequence is TGTGCCAGTAGTCCCGCAGGGAGTTCAGGCTATGGCTACACCTTC. Protein: CASSPAGSSGYGYTF.

Only a few counts were recorded for this clonotype. The chain combines TRBV12-3 or TRBV12-4 with TRBJ1-5; no definite D call. The CDR3 length is 15 residues. Trimming shortened V by 5 bases and J by 2 bases, and 13 bases separated the two germline ends. CDR3 DNA: TGTGCCAGCAGTAGGAAAGGGATCGGCAATCAGCCCCAGCATTTT. Its protein is CASSRKGIGNQPQHF.

This rearrangement joins TRBV7-6 to TRBJ1-6; TRBD1 aligns across 8 bases. Germline V CDR1 and CDR2: SGHVS, FNYEAQ. Germline trimming cut 1 base from V and 10 bases from J; bases unmatched to any gene: 3. The CDR3 is 14 residues long. CDR3 region: CASSLGDRRSPLHF. CDR3 in DNA: TGTGCCAGCAGCTTAGGGGACAGGAGATCACCCCTCCACTTT.

V is TRBV20-1 and J is TRBJ2-3; TRBD2 aligns across 11 bases. Germline V gene lookup returns CDR1 DFQATT and CDR2 SNEGSKA (reference sequence). The trim removed 3 bases at V and 5 bases at J, leaving 4 bases unmatched. The CDR3 runs to 14 residues. The CDR3 region has the DNA TGCAGTGCTAGCGGGACTAGCGGTCTAGATACGCAGTATTTT. Its translation is CSASGTSGLDTQYF.

This clonotype ranks as medium-sized. This chain uses TRBV6-5 with TRBJ2-2; D gene ambiguous. Germline V gene lookup returns CDR1 MNHEY and CDR2 SVGAGI. This CDR3 has 13 amino acids. V gave up 4 bases and J gave up 2 bases, with 5 bases separating them. CDR3 in amino acids: CASSFTNTGELFF. For the CDR3, the DNA is TGTGCCAGCAGTTTTACCAACACCGGGGAGCTGTTTTTT.

Turning to this clonotype: This may stem from a read error, because a much larger clone lies one nucleotide away. This chain uses TRBV13 with TRBJ2-1, with 8 positions matching TRBD1. The CDR3 has 18 amino acids. From germline, CDR1 is PRHDT and CDR2 FYEKMQ (reference sequence). Trimming at V came to 5 bases and at J to 3 bases, leaving 15 bases not matched to a gene. CDR3 nucleotides: TGTGCCAGCAGCCCGCTACCTCGACAGGGGAGTTTCTACAATGAGCAGTTCTTC. This translates into CASSPLPRQGSFYNEQFF.

The J gene is TRBJ1-1, the V gene TRBV6-2 or TRBV6-3, with 8 bases that match TRBD1. Germline lookup yields CDR1 MNHEY and CDR2 SVGEGT. J lost 4 bases, V lost 5 bases, and 3 bases had no gene match. The CDR3 spans 13 residues. CDR3: CASSLTGGTEAFF. CDR3 coding DNA: TGTGCCAGCAGTCTAACAGGGGGCACTGAAGCTTTCTTT.

V and J are TRBV11-2 and TRBJ1-1; maybe TRBD1 (6 bases). Trimming cost V 6 bases and J 2 bases, with 16 bases left between them. CDR1 and CDR2 from the germline V gene are SGHAT and FQNNGV. The CDR3 is 15 amino acids. The CDR3 here is CASSWTGTSNTEAFF. The CDR3 coding sequence is TGTGCCAGCAGTTGGACCGGGACATCAAACACTGAAGCTTTCTTT.